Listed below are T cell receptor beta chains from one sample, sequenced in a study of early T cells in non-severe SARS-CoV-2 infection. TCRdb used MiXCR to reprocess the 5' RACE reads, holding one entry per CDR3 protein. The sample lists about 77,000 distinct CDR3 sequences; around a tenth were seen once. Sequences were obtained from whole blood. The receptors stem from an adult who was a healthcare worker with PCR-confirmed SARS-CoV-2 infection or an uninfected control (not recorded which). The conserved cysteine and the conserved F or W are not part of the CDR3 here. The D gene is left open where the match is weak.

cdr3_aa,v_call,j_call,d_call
ASSPGTGTYEQY,TRBV18,TRBJ2-7,TRBD1
ASSIWGNTEAF,TRBV27,TRBJ1-1,-
ASSPPQGTAGTDTQY,TRBV5-1,TRBJ2-3,-
ASSQAVRLAGVNEQF,TRBV3-1,TRBJ2-1,TRBD2
ASTGQGRDTDTQY,TRBV5-1,TRBJ2-3,TRBD1
ASSLVTSGRRARSYNEQF,TRBV5-4,TRBJ2-1,TRBD2
SYPGQSLESSYNEQF,TRBV20-1,TRBJ2-1,TRBD1
ATSGAGADTQY,TRBV24-1,TRBJ2-3,TRBD2
ASSSSQLTRKGYNEQF,TRBV7-8,TRBJ2-1,-
ASSLMPRAPLLEQY,TRBV7-3,TRBJ2-7,-
ASSYSKPGQGETQY,TRBV6-6,TRBJ2-5,TRBD1
SASGTDSSYEQY,TRBV20-1,TRBJ2-7,TRBD1
ASSWGTDQPQH,TRBV5-1,TRBJ1-5,TRBD1
ASSPNVAGELF,TRBV7-2,TRBJ2-2,-
ASSRTGHTLSGANVLT,TRBV6-5,TRBJ2-6,TRBD1
SAAMTSGSYEQY,TRBV29-1,TRBJ2-7,TRBD2
SASGLSTPYQY,TRBV20-1,TRBJ2-4,-
SARVGSHTEAF,TRBV20-1,TRBJ1-1,-
SAEGRITEAF,TRBV20-1,TRBJ1-1,-
SGASGGYNEQF,TRBV20-1,TRBJ2-1,TRBD2
SVEEHPNSPLH,TRBV29-1,TRBJ1-6,-
AISESGGASEKLF,TRBV10-3,TRBJ1-4,-
ASSNRWTSGGNTGELF,TRBV7-6,TRBJ2-2,TRBD2
ASSWARGEFNYEQY,TRBV21-1,TRBJ2-7,-
ASSPRDRQPQH,TRBV27,TRBJ1-5,-
ASSLLRETQY,TRBV28,TRBJ2-5,-
ASREAF,TRBV28,TRBJ1-1,-
ASSVGLQNIQY,TRBV9,TRBJ2-4,-
ASSQTGNSYEQY,TRBV6-1,TRBJ2-7,TRBD1
ASSSRQGNEQF,TRBV11-1,TRBJ2-1,TRBD1
ASSMGDRIGGFQY,TRBV7-8,TRBJ2-4,-
SARSKAASVSYEQY,TRBV20-1,TRBJ2-7,-
ASSQAGQNTEAF,TRBV4-1,TRBJ1-1,-
ASSLVGQTEAF,TRBV7-6,TRBJ1-1,-
ASSLDGATFGTQY,TRBV7-2,TRBJ2-5,-
ASSESGQGGYEQY,TRBV10-2,TRBJ2-7,TRBD1
ASSRKALCGGNEQF,TRBV21-1,TRBJ2-1,-
ASSSSMLVLNIQY,TRBV28,TRBJ2-4,-
ASSGYGNIQY,TRBV11-2,TRBJ2-4,-
ASRALAVANTGELF,TRBV12-3/TRBV12-4,TRBJ2-2,TRBD2
ASSGRASGTDTQY,TRBV28,TRBJ2-3,-
ASSPGDRGDEKLF,TRBV5-1,TRBJ1-4,TRBD1
ASSTGTANQETQY,TRBV6-5,TRBJ2-5,TRBD1
ASQRTSPYNEQF,TRBV27,TRBJ2-1,TRBD2
ASSQDDRAGQY,TRBV3-1,TRBJ2-7,TRBD1
ASSLGGTSGELF,TRBV28,TRBJ2-2,-
ASSVPSTDTQY,TRBV2,TRBJ2-3,-
SARDWVRPATEAF,TRBV20-1,TRBJ1-1,-
SASGRAFGTDTQY,TRBV20-1,TRBJ2-3,TRBD2
ASGSQRGPYNEQF,TRBV12-5,TRBJ2-1,-
ASTAYPGQGGGTEAF,TRBV3-1,TRBJ1-1,TRBD1
AWILPGLLPYTQY,TRBV30,TRBJ2-3,-
ASSFTFTYNEQF,TRBV7-9,TRBJ2-1,-